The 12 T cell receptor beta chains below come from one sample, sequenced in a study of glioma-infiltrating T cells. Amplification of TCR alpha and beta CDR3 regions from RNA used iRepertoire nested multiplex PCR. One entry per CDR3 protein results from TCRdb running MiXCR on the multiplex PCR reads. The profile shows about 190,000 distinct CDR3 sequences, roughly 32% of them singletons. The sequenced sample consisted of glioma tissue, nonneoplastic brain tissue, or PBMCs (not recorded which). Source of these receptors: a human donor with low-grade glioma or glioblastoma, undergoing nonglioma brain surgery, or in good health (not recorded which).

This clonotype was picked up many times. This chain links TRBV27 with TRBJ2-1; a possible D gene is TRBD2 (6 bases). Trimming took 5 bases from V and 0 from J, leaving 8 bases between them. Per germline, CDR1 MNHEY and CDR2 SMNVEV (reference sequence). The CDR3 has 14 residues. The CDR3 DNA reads TGTGCCAGCAGTCGTAGCGGCTCCTACAATGAGCAGTTCTTC. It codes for CASSRSGSYNEQFF.

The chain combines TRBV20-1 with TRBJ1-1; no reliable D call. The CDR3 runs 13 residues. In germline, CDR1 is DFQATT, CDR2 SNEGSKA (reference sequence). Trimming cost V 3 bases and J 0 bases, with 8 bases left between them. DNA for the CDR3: TGCAGTGCTAGTGCTAGATTGAACACTGAAGCTTTCTTT. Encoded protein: CSASARLNTEAFF.

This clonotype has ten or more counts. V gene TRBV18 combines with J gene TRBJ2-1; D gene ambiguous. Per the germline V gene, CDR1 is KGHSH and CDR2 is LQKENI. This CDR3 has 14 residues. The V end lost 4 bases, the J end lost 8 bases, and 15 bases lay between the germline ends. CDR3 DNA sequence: TGTGCCAGCTCACTCCAAAAGGTGCCGGATGAGCAGTTCTTC. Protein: CASSLQKVPDEQFF.

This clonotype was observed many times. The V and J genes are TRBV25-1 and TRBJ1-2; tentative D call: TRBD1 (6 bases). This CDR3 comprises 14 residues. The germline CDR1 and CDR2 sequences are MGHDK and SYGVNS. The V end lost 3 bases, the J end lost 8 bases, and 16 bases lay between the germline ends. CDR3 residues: CASSDLQGWQGYTF. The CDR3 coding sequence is TGTGCCAGCAGTGACCTACAGGGTTGGCAGGGCTACACCTTC.

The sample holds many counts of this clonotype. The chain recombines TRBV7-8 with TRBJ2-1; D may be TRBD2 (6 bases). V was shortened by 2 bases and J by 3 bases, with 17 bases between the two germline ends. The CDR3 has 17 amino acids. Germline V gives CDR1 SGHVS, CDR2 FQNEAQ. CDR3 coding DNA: TGTGCCAGCAGCTTAACCGGACCAGCGGGCCTCTACAATGAGCAGTTCTTC. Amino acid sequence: CASSLTGPAGLYNEQFF. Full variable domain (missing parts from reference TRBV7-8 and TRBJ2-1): GAGVSQSPRYKVAKRGQDVALRCDPISGHVSLFWYQQALGQGPEFLTYFQNEAQLDKSGLPSDRFFAERPEGSVSTLKIQRTQQEDSAVYLCASSLTGPAGLYNEQFFGPGTRLTVL.

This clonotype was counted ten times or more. CDR3 bases: TGTGCCAGCAGCCAACTCCTATGGGACAATGAGCAGTTCTTC. Translated: CASSQLLWDNEQFF. The chain combines TRBV4-2 with TRBJ2-1; unclear D gene. V was pared by 2 bases and J by 5 bases, with 10 bases between. The CDR3 consists of 14 residues. The germline CDR1 and CDR2 sequences are LGHNA and YNFKEQ.

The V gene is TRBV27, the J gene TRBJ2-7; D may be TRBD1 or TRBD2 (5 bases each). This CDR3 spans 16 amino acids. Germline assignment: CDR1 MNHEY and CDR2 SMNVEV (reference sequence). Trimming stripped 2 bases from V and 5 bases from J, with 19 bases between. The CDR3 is CASSLRAGRVRHEQYF. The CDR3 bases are TGTGCCAGCAGTTTAAGGGCGGGCAGGGTGCGCCACGAGCAGTACTTC.

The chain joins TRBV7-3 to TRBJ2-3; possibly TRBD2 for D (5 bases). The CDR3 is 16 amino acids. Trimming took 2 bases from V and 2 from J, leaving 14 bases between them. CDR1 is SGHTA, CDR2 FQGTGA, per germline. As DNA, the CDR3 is TGTGCCAGCAGCTTAGTGGGTAGCGCTAACACAGATACGCAGTATTTT. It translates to CASSLVGSANTDTQYF.

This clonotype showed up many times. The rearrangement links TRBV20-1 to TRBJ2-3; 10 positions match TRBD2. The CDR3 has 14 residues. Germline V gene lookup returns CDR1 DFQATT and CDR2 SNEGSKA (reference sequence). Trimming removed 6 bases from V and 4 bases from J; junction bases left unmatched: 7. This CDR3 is CSAPLAGVADTQYF. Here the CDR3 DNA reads TGCAGTGCACCGCTAGCGGGAGTAGCAGATACGCAGTATTTT.

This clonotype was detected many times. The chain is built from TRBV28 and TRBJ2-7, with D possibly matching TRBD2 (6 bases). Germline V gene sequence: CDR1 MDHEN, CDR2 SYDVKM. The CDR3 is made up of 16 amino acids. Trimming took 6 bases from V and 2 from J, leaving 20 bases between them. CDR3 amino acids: CASSTPSGDVAYEQYF. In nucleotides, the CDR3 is TGTGCCAGCAGCACACCCTCGGGGGACGTAGCCTACGAGCAGTACTTC.

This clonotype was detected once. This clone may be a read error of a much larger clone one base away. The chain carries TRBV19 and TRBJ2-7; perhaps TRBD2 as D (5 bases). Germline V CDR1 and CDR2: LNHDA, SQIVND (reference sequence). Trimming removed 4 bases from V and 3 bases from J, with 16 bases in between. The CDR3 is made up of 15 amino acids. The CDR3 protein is CASSTPGVLIYEQYF. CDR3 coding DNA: TGTGCCAGTAGTACCCCCGGGGTCCTGATCTACGAGCAGTACTTC.

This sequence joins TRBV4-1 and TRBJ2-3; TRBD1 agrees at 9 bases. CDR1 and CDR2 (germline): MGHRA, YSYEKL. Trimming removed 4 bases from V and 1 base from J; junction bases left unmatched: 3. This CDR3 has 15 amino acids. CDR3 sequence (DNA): TGCGCCAGCAGCCGGGGACAGGGAGGCACAGATACGCAGTATTTT. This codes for CASSRGQGGTDTQYF.